One and the same sample provided the 14 T cell receptor beta chains below, sequenced in a study of blood T cell repertoires in COVID-19. TCRdb's table, derived via immunoSEQ multiplex PCR, lists solely in-frame clones and lacks some. Counted here are tens of thousands of clones, about nine tenths occurring once; the ten biggest clones make up around 1.3%. The material sequenced was peripheral blood. The receptors originated from a woman of 80 years or more with acute or convalescent COVID-19.

This clone was recorded only once. V and J are TRBV2 and TRBJ2-5; tentative D call: TRBD2 (5 bases). CDR1 and CDR2 from the germline V gene are SNHLY and FYNNEI. V lost 6 bases and J 6 bases, leaving 23 bases between the germline ends. The CDR3 contains 16 residues. CDR3 DNA: TGTGCCAGCAGCCGAAGGACGGGATCAGCAGAGAAGACCCAGTACTTC. Protein product: CASSRRTGSAEKTQYF.

V usage is TRBV30 and J usage is TRBJ1-1; unclear D gene. Germline-derived CDR1 and CDR2 are GTSNPN and SVGIG (reference sequence). The CDR3 totals 12 residues. V lost 0 bases, J lost 6 bases, and 8 bases lay in between. This CDR3 reads CAWSVLEAEAFF. Written as DNA, the CDR3 is TGTGCCTGGAGTGTACTGGAGGCTGAAGCTTTCTTT.

This clone was detected only a few times. The rearrangement links TRBV4-1 to TRBJ1-5; no firm D call. Per germline, CDR1 MGHRA and CDR2 YSYEKL. The CDR3 is 15 amino acids. Trimming pared 4 bases from V and 6 bases from J, leaving 16 bases between. This chain's CDR3 is CASSPEPGEAQPQHF. Here the CDR3 DNA reads TGCGCCAGCAGCCCGGAACCTGGGGAGGCTCAGCCCCAGCATTTT.

The chain employs TRBV19 and TRBJ1-1; D is undetermined. This CDR3 comprises 13 residues. The germline gives CDR1 LNHDA, CDR2 SQIVND (reference sequence). Deletions cut 1 base from V and 4 bases from J, with 7 bases between. The CDR3 DNA reads TGTGCCAGTAGTATAGCGGTCGGCACTGAAGCTTTCTTT. It yields the protein CASSIAVGTEAFF.

This clone showed up just once. The gene calls are TRBV2 and TRBJ1-1, with TRBD1 identical over 11 bases. Germline CDR1 SNHLY, CDR2 FYNNEI. J was trimmed by 4 bases and V by 2 bases; bases with no gene match: 6. CDR3 length: 16 residues. CDR3 in DNA: TGTGCCAGCAGTGAATGGACAGGGGGCAGGAGCACTGAAGCTTTCTTT. It encodes CASSEWTGGRSTEAFF.

The V and J genes are TRBV7-8 and TRBJ2-1, with unresolved D. The CDR3 sequence is 14 residues long. Trimming removed 2 bases from V and 0 bases from J, with 5 bases in between. Germline CDR1 SGHVS, CDR2 FQNEAQ. The CDR3 sequence is CASSLSGSYNEQFF. CDR3 nucleotide sequence: TGTGCCAGCAGCTTATCAGGCTCCTACAATGAGCAGTTCTTC. Together with reference TRBV7-8 and TRBJ2-1, the CDR3 gives the full variable domain: GAGVSQSPRYKVAKRGQDVALRCDPISGHVSLFWYQQALGQGPEFLTYFQNEAQLDKSGLPSDRFFAERPEGSVSTLKIQRTQQEDSAVYLCASSLSGSYNEQFFGPGTRLTVL.

With regard to this clone: Relative to the germline gene, one junction end is altered; a read error may explain this. The V and J genes are TRBV13 and TRBJ2-7; TRBD2 aligns across 10 bases. The CDR3 consists of 15 residues. Germline V gene data show CDR1 as PRHDT and CDR2 as FYEKMQ (reference sequence). In DNA form, the CDR3 reads TGTGCCAGCAGCTTAACAGCGGGAGGGCCCTCTAAAACAGGATTC. It specifies CASSLTAGGPSKTGF.

This chain uses TRBV6-5 with TRBJ2-5; tentatively, D is TRBD2 (6 bases). Between the trimmed V and J ends, which lost 5 bases and 2 bases, there was a span of 15 bases. Germline V lookup: CDR1 MNHEY, CDR2 SVGAGI. The CDR3 is made up of 15 amino acids. The CDR3 region has the DNA TGTGCCAGCAGTACTCACCCCGGGACTCAAGAGACCCAGTACTTC. It is translated as CASSTHPGTQETQYF.

The chain carries TRBV30 and TRBJ1-1, with D possibly being TRBD1 (5 bases). This CDR3 contains 12 residues. Germline-derived CDR1 and CDR2 are GTSNPN and SVGIG (reference sequence). With 3 bases removed from V and 11 bases from J, the gap between germline ends came to 16 bases. CDR3 nucleotides: TGTGCCTGGAGGGAGGGGCTGATGTCGGCTTTCTTT. The encoded protein is CAWREGLMSAFF.

CDR3 coding DNA: TGTGCCAGCAGCCAGGGCCGGGGGCAGTTCTTC. It is translated as CASSQGRGQFF. V gene TRBV4-2 combines with J gene TRBJ2-1; D is perhaps TRBD2 (5 bases). The CDR3 is 11 residues long. Trimming took 3 bases from V and 12 from J, leaving 9 bases between them. Germline loops: CDR1 LGHNA, CDR2 YNFKEQ.

The rearrangement uses TRBV27 and TRBJ2-7, with D uncertain. V was pared by 3 bases and J by 2 bases, with 2 bases between. CDR1 and CDR2 from the germline V gene are MNHEY and SMNVEV (reference sequence). CDR3 length: 11 amino acids. The CDR3 spells CASSFAYEQYF. The DNA for the CDR3 is TGTGCCAGCAGTTTCGCCTACGAGCAGTACTTC.

This rearrangement joins TRBV19 to TRBJ2-5, with a tentative D call TRBD1 (6 bases). This CDR3 has 11 residues. Germline-derived CDR1 and CDR2 are LNHDA and SQIVND (reference sequence). The germline V and J ends were trimmed by 6 bases and 6 bases, with 8 bases remaining between them. Here the CDR3 reads CASRDSQTQYF. The CDR3 region has the DNA TGTGCCAGTAGGGACAGCCAGACCCAGTACTTC.

CDR3 sequence reads: CASSLGGEWTEAFF. The CDR3 DNA follows: TGCGCCAGCAGCTTGGGCGGGGAATGGACTGAAGCTTTCTTT. The chain couples TRBV5-1 to TRBJ1-1; D gene uncertain. V dropped 0 bases and J dropped 5 bases, with 11 bases sitting between them. The V gene's germline CDR1 is SGHRS and CDR2 YFSETQ. This CDR3 spans 14 amino acids.

The gene calls are TRBV5-8 and TRBJ2-3, with TRBD2 matching over 14 bases. CDR3 length: 19 amino acids. V lost 0 bases and J lost 2; bases outside the gene matches: 8. Germline loops: CDR1 SGHTS, CDR2 YDEGEE. CDR3 sequence reads: CASSLVGTSGGRNTDTQYF. The CDR3 DNA follows: TGTGCCAGCAGCTTGGTTGGGACTAGCGGGGGCCGAAACACAGATACGCAGTATTTT.